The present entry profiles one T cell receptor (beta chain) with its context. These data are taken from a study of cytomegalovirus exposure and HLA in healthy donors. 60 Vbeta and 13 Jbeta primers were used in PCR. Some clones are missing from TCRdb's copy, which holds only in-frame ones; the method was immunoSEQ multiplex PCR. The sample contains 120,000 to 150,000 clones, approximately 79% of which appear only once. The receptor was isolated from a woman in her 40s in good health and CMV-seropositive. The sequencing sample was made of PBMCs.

CDR3 amino acids: CASSSGQPTYEQYF. The CDR3 nucleotides are TGTGCCAGCAGTTCTGGACAGCCTACCTACGAGCAGTACTTC. The V call is TRBV28, the J call TRBJ2-7; TRBD1 is a possible D gene (6 bases). The CDR3 loop spans 14 amino acids. Germline-derived CDR1 and CDR2 are MDHEN and SYDVKM. The V and J ends lost 4 bases and 2 bases respectively, with 12 bases between them.